This TCR beta chain is drawn from a study of post-analysis software for immune sequencing data. Study-wide results and limits: Batch-mates among the samples co-clustered strongly by F measure.

Libraries were made from TCR beta cDNA, and they carried unique molecular identifiers. Using its own MiXCR run on the PCR reads, TCRdb lists one record per CDR3 protein. This sample has about 400,000 distinct CDR3 sequences; approximately 33% occur once, and the top ten carry around an eighth. The table lists this clonotype with many counts. Antigen specificity is unknown. The sequence was collected from a girl aged 10 to 17 with multiple sclerosis. The sequenced material came from blood.

CDR3 region: CASSQDTGLAGSYEQYF. The CDR3 region has the DNA TGCGCCAGCAGCCAAGATACGGGACTAGCGGGCAGCTACGAGCAGTACTTC. This chain uses TRBV4-3 with TRBJ2-7, with 12 bases aligning to TRBD2. CDR3 size: 17 residues. V was pared by 0 bases and J by 3 bases, with 6 bases of the junction left unmatched. Per germline, CDR1 LGHNA and CDR2 YSLEER.